This T cell receptor (beta chain) was sequenced during a study of blood T cell repertoires in COVID-19. For the study at large: Sample material is recorded as cDNA or gDNA derived from T cells, B-cell-depleted T cells, or PBMCs.

The germline V gene has CDR1 SGHDN and CDR2 FVKESK. This CDR3 region has 16 residues. The V and J ends lost 1 base and 2 bases respectively, with 14 bases between them. The authors' processing: Amplification of reference gene primers was used by the study to estimate nucleated cell counts. Method: immunoSEQ multiplex PCR; TCRdb's copy keeps in-frame clones and lacks some. V and J calls and clone size are as listed in that table; D and trimming were resolved from the DNA. The profile covers just over 95,000 clones, with 80% to 85% appearing a single time and approximately 4% taken by the ten largest. The TCR originated in a man aged 60 to 75 with acute or convalescent COVID-19. The V call is TRBV14, the J call TRBJ2-5, with D tentatively TRBD2 (6 bases). The source material was peripheral blood. The CDR3 reads CASSQGVLAHQETQYF. CDR3 sequence (DNA): TGTGCCAGCAGCCAAGGGGTCCTAGCGCATCAAGAGACCCAGTACTTC. Using reference TRBV14 and TRBJ2-5 for the parts outside the CDR3, the full variable domain is EAGVTQFPSHSVIEKGQTVTLRCDPISGHDNLYWYRRVMGKEIKFLLHFVKESKQDESGMPNNRFLAERTGGTYSTLKVQPAELEDSGVYFCASSQGVLAHQETQYFGPGTRLLVL.